The 14 T cell receptor beta chains reported below all come from one sample, sequenced in a study of identical twins. TCRdb re-called the 5' RACE reads through MiXCR, storing one row per CDR3 protein. The sample has 500,000 or so distinct CDR3 sequences; around 20% are singletons. These data also featured in a second study, about T cells expressing NK-cell markers.

The sequenced sample consisted of CD4+ T cells sorted from blood. These receptors came from a woman between 18 and 30 years old in good health.

The chain employs TRBV6-6 and TRBJ1-5; D not resolved. The CDR3 covers 13 residues. V lost 7 bases and J lost 7, with 14 bases in between. The germline V gene has CDR1 MNHNY and CDR2 SVGAGI (reference sequence). The CDR3 bases are TGTGCCAGCACTCAGGATCTTAAACAGCCCCAGCATTTT. It translates to CASTQDLKQPQHF.

The chain employs TRBV7-2 and TRBJ2-1; D might be TRBD1 (6 bases). V lost 0 bases and J lost 7, with 28 bases in between. The CDR3 is made up of 20 amino acids. CDR1 and CDR2 from the germline V gene are SGHTA and FQGNSA. This chain's CDR3 is CASSLALPVTGREMRNEQFF. In DNA form, the CDR3 reads TGTGCCAGCAGCTTAGCCCTACCCGTGACAGGACGGGAAATGCGGAATGAGCAGTTCTTC. The full variable domain, with the rest looked up from reference TRBV7-2 and TRBJ2-1, is GAGVSQSPSNKVTEKGKDVELRCDPISGHTALYWYRQSLGQGLEFLIYFQGNSAPDKSGLPSDRFSAERTGGSVSTLTIQRTQQEDSAVYLCASSLALPVTGREMRNEQFFGPGTRLTVL.

The chain links TRBV15 to TRBJ2-3; D perhaps matches TRBD1 (8 bases). V lost 1 base, J lost 8 bases, and 13 bases lay in between. This CDR3 region has 14 residues. Germline V gene sequence: CDR1 LNHNV, CDR2 YYDKDF (reference sequence). CDR3 in DNA: TGTGCCACCAGCAGAGGACAGGGGAGGGGTACGCAGTATTTT. This gives the protein CATSRGQGRGTQYF.

This clonotype was picked up a small number of times. V and J are TRBV20-1 and TRBJ1-4; possible D gene TRBD1, 5 bases. The germline V gene encodes CDR1 DFQATT and CDR2 SNEGSKA (reference sequence). The CDR3 spans 14 residues. V shed 0 bases and J shed 6 bases, with 11 bases lying between them. The CDR3 spells CSARDQGQDEKLFF. DNA for the CDR3: TGCAGTGCTAGAGATCAGGGCCAAGATGAAAAACTGTTTTTT.

This chain uses TRBV21-1 with TRBJ2-7; the tabulated D call, TRBD2, remains unverified against the DNA. TRBV21-1 is noted as a pseudogene. This CDR3 is 15 amino acids long. The CDR3 nucleotides are TGTGCCAGCAGCACTTGGACTTCGTCGGCCTACGAGCAGTACTTC. It is translated as CASSTWTSSAYEQYF.

This clonotype has a handful of counts. The chain carries TRBV20-1 and TRBJ1-4; tentative D call: TRBD1 (5 bases). The V gene lost 5 bases and the J gene lost 9 bases, with 13 bases spanning the gap. Per the germline V gene, CDR1 is DFQATT and CDR2 is SNEGSKA (reference sequence). CDR3 size: 12 residues. The CDR3 region is CSAGGTRKKLFF. CDR3 sequence (DNA): TGCAGTGCTGGGGGGACCCGGAAAAAACTGTTTTTT.

This chain joins TRBV20-1 and TRBJ1-2; D gene unclear. This CDR3 spans 11 amino acids. V was cut by 2 bases and J by 4 bases, with 5 bases left in between. Germline values: CDR1 DFQATT, CDR2 SNEGSKA (reference sequence). CDR3 protein: CSARLPYGYTF. The DNA of the CDR3 is TGCAGTGCTAGACTGCCCTATGGCTACACCTTC.

CDR3 in amino acids: CASSEARSGNYGYTF. The CDR3, as DNA: TGTGCCAGCAGTGAAGCGCGGTCAGGAAACTATGGCTACACCTTC. The rearrangement links TRBV2 to TRBJ1-2; D is unresolved. V was trimmed by 0 bases and J by 2 bases, leaving 10 bases between them. Per germline, CDR1 SNHLY and CDR2 FYNNEI. The CDR3 is 15 residues long.

In its sample, this clonotype was seen many times. The junction differs from germline at one of its ends, possibly a read error. The chain joins TRBV12-3 or TRBV12-4 to TRBJ2-2; no definite D call. CDR3 size: 12 residues. The CDR3: CASSLGTGELFF. The CDR3 DNA sequence: TGTGCTAGCAGCTTAGGGACCGGGGAGCTGTTTTTT.

In its sample, this clonotype was seen many times. The rearrangement uses TRBV11-3 and TRBJ2-2, with D unclear. V lost 0 bases and J 5 bases, leaving 7 bases between the germline ends. CDR3 length: 14 amino acids. Germline loops: CDR1 SGHNT, CDR2 YENEEA. DNA of the CDR3: TGTGCCAGCAGCTTAGACGAGATAACCGGGGAGCTGTTTTTT. Amino acids: CASSLDEITGELFF.

The chain joins TRBV5-1 to TRBJ1-1; 7 nucleotides line up with TRBD1. Germline CDR1 reads SGHRS; CDR2 reads YFSETQ. The CDR3 contains 13 residues. V lost 4 bases to trimming and J lost 6 bases; unmatched junction nucleotides: 6. The CDR3 loop reads CASSVTGIAEAFF. Here the CDR3 DNA reads TGCGCCAGCAGCGTGACAGGGATCGCTGAAGCTTTCTTT.

In this sample, this clonotype turned up a few times. The chain links TRBV9 to TRBJ1-4; TRBD1 is a possible D gene (5 bases). Per germline, CDR1 SGDLS and CDR2 YYNGEE. The germline V and J ends were trimmed by 3 bases and 7 bases, with 10 bases remaining between them. The CDR3 spans 13 residues. CDR3 nucleotides: TGTGCCAGCAGCGGACCGAGGGGTGAAAAACTGTTTTTT. As protein: CASSGPRGEKLFF.

Only one count was recorded for this clonotype. The chain employs TRBV19 and TRBJ1-1; possibly TRBD1 for D (5 bases). This CDR3 contains 16 residues. Germline lookup yields CDR1 LNHDA and CDR2 SQIVND (reference sequence). The germline V and J ends were trimmed by 3 bases and 8 bases, with 22 bases remaining between them. In nucleotides, the CDR3 is TGTGCCAGTAGTATGCTCGGGGGAGGGACGAGATCGGAAGCTTTCTTT. Translation gives CASSMLGGGTRSEAFF.

The chain recombines TRBV9 with TRBJ1-6, with D hard to call. Between the trimmed V and J ends, which lost 3 bases and 8 bases, there was a span of 15 bases. Germline V gene lookup returns CDR1 SGDLS and CDR2 YYNGEE. The CDR3 covers 15 residues. The CDR3 region has the DNA TGTGCCAGCAGCGGGGCACTTCAAAGTGATTCACCCCTCCACTTT. As protein: CASSGALQSDSPLHF.